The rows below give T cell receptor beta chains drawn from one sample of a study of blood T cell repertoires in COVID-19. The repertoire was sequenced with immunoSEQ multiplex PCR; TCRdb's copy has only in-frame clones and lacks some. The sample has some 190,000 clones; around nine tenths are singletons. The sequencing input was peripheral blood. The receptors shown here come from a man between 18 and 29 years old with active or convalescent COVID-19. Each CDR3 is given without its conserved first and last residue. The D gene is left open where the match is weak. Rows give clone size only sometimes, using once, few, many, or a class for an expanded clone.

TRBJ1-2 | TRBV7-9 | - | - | ASSLASGELNYGYT
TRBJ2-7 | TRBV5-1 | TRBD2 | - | ASSLETSGTYEQY
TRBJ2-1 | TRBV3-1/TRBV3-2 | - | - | ASSQSLATNNEQF
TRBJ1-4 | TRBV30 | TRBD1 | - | AWTSGGATNEKLF
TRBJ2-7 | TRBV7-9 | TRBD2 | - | ASSSTSGRAGSYEQY
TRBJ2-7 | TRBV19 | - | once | ASSIGLTPYEQY
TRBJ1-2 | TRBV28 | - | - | ASSFLQGGYT
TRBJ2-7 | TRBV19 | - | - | ASSEQVSSYEQY
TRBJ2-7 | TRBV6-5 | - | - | ASSYGATRDYEQY
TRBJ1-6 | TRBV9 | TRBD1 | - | ASSGAPRQGLPLH
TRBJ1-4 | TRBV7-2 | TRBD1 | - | ASSLTGGSEKLF
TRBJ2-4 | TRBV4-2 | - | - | ASSQDRAGKNIQY
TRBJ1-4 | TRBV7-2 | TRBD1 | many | ASSFWDSHNEKLF
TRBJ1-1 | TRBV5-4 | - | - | ASSSWRVTEAF
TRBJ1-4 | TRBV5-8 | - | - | ASSWEQGATNEKLF
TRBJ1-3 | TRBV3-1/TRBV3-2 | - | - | ASSQGGVSGNTIY
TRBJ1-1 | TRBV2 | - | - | ASNLQGNTEAF
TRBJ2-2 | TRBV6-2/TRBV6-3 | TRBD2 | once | ASSDGTSGRASNTGELF
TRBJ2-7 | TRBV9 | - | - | ASSVGSQGTYEQY
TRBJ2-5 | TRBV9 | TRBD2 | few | ASSVGGGGAAETQY
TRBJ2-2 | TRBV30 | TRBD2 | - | AWGLAGAGPGELF
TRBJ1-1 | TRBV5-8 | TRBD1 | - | AQRETGDSFYDTEAF
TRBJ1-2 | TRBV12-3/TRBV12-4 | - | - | ASRSSANYGYT
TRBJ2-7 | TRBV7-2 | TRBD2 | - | ASSFFGLAGTIEQY
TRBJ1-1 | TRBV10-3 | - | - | AIRRAVNTEAF
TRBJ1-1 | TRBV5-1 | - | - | ASSLAGLGNTEAF
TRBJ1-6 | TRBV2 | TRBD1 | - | ASFGTVRSPLH
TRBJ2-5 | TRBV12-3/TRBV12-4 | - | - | ASSPRGQETQY
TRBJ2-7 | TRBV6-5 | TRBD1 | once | ASSRDRVNEQY
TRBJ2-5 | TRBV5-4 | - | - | ASSPRTALSEETQY
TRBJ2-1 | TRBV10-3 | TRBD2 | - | AIRGTSRNSYNEQF
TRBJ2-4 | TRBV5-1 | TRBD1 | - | ASSLVNRGENIQY
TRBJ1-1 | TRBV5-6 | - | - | ASRYTGVTEAF
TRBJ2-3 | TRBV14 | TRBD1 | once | ASSLVTGHTDTQY
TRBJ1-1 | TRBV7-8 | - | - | ASSLRGWGPEAF
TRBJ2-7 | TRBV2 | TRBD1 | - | ASKISGQSYEQY
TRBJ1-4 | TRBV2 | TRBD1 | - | ASGTGVEKLF
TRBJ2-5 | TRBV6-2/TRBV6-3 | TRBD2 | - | ASSSTSGGAETQY
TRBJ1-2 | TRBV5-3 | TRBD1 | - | ARNIISGGGLYGYT
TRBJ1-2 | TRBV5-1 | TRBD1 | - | ASSFGTGNGYT
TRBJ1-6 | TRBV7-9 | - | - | ASSPKSGVNSPLH
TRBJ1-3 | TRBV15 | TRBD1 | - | ATSRARGGATGNTIY
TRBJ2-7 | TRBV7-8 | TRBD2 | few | ASSLRGDYYEQY
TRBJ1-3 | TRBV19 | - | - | ASSVTGTGNTIY
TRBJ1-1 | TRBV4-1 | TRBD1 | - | ASSQDGGQGVPGGTEAF
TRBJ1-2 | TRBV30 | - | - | AWSQGFYGYT
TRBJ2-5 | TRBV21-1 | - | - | ASSKAGRGRETQY
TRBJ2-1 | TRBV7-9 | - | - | ASSYSQTGSPYNEQF
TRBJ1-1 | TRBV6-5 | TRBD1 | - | ASSSEQGASAF
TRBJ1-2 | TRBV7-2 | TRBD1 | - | ASSLGVGGYYGYT
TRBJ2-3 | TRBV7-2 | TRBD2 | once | ASSWTSGSTDTQY
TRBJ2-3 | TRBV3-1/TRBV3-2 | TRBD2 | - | ASSQVAGGNTDTQY